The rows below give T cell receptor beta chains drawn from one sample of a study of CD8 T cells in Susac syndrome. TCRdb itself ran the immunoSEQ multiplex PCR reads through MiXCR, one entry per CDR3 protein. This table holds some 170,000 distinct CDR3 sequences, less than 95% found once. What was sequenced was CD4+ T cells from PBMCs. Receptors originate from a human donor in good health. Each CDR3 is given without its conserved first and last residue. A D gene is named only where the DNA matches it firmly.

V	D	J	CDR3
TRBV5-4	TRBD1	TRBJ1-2	ASSRAPGQANYGYT
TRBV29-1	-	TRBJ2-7	SVEDRRGYEQY
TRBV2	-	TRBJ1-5	ASTLGGAQPQH
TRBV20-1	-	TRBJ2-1	SASRAARNEQF
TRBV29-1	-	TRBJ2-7	SVGGTLSSSYEQY
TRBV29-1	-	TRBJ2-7	SVEGTEVKQY
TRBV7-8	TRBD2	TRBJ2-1	ASSLWFGTSGYNEQF
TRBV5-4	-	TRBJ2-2	ASSGQNTGELF
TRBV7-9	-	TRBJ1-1	ASSPHREMTEAF
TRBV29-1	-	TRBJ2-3	SVRLFIDTQY
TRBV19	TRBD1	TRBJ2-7	ASSIAYRDRDEQY
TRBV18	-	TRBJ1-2	ASSTITVGGYT
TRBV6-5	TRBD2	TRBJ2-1	ASSQREILNEQF
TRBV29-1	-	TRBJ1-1	SVSLGGMSTEAF
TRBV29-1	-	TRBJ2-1	SVEVWPDYNEQF
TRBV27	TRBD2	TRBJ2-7	ASSPRSGGNYEQY
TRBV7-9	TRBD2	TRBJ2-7	ASSRGAGGLHEQY
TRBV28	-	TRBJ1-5	ASSSTRGQPQH
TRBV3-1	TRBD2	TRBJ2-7	ASSQGLAISYEQY
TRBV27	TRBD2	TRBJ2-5	ASNPAGAEETQY
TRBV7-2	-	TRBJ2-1	ASSVPGPAEQF
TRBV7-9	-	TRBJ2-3	ASSSSGDTQY